The entry below describes one T cell receptor beta chain. Its cognate antigen has yet to be identified. There are no base qualities to consult, and no much larger clone falls within one base. The immunoSEQ Assay, a bias-controlled multiplex PCR, was used to amplify TCRbeta CDR3 regions from genomic DNA. Under the source paper's analysis protocol: Within the assay, amplification of reference gene primers was used to estimate how many nucleated cells each sample contained. Sequence reads were collapsed and filtered to measure the absolute abundance of every unique TCRbeta CDR3 rearrangement. For each sample, productive Simpson clonality was calculated as the square root of Simpson's diversity index across productive rearrangements. What TCRdb holds here is the immuneACCESS table cut down to in-frame rearrangements. Part of the clones is not present; checked against another copy, under half of the missing clones reflect an unresolved V gene, and the others are unexplained. That table gives V, J and clone size, and the DNA gave D and trimming. In all, the sample holds approximately 120,000 clones, and 85% to 90% of those were seen once. Approximately 19% of the sample lies in the top ten.

Collaborating institutions collected whole blood in K2EDTA tubes following their own protocols. For TCRbeta analysis, collaborators shipped samples as frozen whole blood, isolated PBMCs, or DNA extracted from either of those sample types. The CDR1 and CDR2 encoded by the germline V gene are MDHEN and SYDVKM. The CDR3 has 15 amino acids, counting the end cysteine and phenylalanine. Left in the record is the CDR3 DNA by itself, 45 bases read in frame from the first base. Relative to germline, V is 5 bases shorter and J is 1 base shorter, with 14 bases between their ends. The entry originates in a study of blood T cell repertoires in COVID-19 (dated by TCRdb to about 2020). Describing the broader study: Samples covering the acute and convalescent phases of COVID-19 were provided by collaborators in the United States, Italy and Spain. The sample metadata nearly always contained a de-identified subject ID, COVID-19 status, age in years and sex. The material from the prospective study consisted of cDNA or gDNA derived from T cells, B-cell-depleted T cells, or PBMCs. The samples were drawn from two sources: the first 160 participants of the ongoing ImmuneRACE study, and 1,000 to 1,500 subjects contributed by 6 global collaborators. HLA class I and class II types, where available, came from metadata supplied by the sample provider rather than from assay-based typing. Subjects who had been exposed to COVID-19, were actively infected with it, or had recovered from it provided the deeply sampled blood TCRbeta repertoires that made up the dataset. The repertoires were released in a freely available public database meant as a resource for research on the immune response to SARS-CoV-2. The paper as a whole reports these results and caveats: How much clinical and demographic metadata was included differed by source and by participant, and the metadata was provided uncurated.

The sample comprised peripheral blood. The chain was built from TRBV28 and TRBJ1-1, with an unclear D gene assignment. The clonotype comes from a human donor with acute or convalescent COVID-19. The donor label of this sample is uncertain. The CDR3: CASSPTWGGNTEAFF. The DNA reads TGTGCCAGCAGTCCAACCTGGGGAGGGAACACTGAAGCTTTCTTT.